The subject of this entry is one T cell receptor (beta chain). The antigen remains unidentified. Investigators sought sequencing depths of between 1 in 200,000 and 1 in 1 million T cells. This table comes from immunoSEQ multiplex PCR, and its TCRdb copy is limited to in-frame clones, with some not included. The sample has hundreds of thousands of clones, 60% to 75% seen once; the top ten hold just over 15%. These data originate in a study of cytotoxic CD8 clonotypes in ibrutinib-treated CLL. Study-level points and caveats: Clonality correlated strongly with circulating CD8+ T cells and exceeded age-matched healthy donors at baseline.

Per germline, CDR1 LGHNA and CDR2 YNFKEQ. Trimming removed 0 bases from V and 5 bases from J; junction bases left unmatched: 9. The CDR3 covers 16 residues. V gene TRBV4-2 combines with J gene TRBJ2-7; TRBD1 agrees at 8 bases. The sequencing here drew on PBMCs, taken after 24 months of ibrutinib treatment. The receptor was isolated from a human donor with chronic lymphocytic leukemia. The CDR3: CASSQDLPGGYDEQYF. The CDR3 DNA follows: TGTGCCAGCAGCCAAGATCTGCCAGGGGGCTACGACGAGCAGTACTTC.